The clone carrying this T cell receptor (beta chain) has just a few counts. The data belong to a study of early T cells in non-severe SARS-CoV-2 infection. The wider study: It was bulk RNA from unsorted whole blood that was sequenced, and the chains were unpaired.

Individual cDNA molecules were tagged with unique molecular identifiers. TCRdb redid the calling of the 5' RACE reads with MiXCR, one entry per CDR3 protein. The repertoire holds tens of thousands of distinct CDR3 sequences, with 5% to 7.5% as singletons. The CDR3 spans 15 residues. Germline V gives CDR1 SGHRS, CDR2 YFSETQ. V was cut by 4 bases and J by 6 bases, with 19 bases left in between. This clonotype was sampled from an adult who was a healthcare worker with PCR-confirmed SARS-CoV-2 infection or an uninfected control (not recorded which). The sequencing here drew on whole blood, taken at baseline. This chain uses TRBV5-1 with TRBJ1-1; D may be TRBD1 (6 bases). DNA for the CDR3: TGCGCCAGCAGCCCTGCAGGGGTAATTGGCGCTGAAGCTTTCTTT. This gives the protein CASSPAGVIGAEAFF.